This record covers a single T cell receptor (beta chain). Its recognized antigen is unknown. No base quality values were provided; no much bigger clone lies one nucleotide off. The sample originates from a study of lymphopenia after photon versus proton radiotherapy (dated by TCRdb to between 2018 and 2021). At the level of the whole study: The immunological effects of photon versus proton radiation therapy were compared in patients with gastrointestinal tumors who developed high-grade lymphopenia. The goal of the study was to describe how the two radiation modalities differ in their effects on the immune system. The cohort included over 15 patients with gastrointestinal tumors who developed lymphopenia after receiving either photon or proton therapy. Study-wide findings and limitations: Across the cohort, among patients who died, a greater drop in TCR diversity after the nadir was inversely correlated with overall survival time. The survival association was assessed only in patients who died, and the authors presented better survival with proton therapy as a possibility rather than a demonstrated result. During treatment, patients who received photon therapy lost naive T cells and TCR diversity and gained effector/memory populations, whereas patients who received proton therapy remained relatively stable. After the lymphocyte count nadir, repertoires from photon-treated patients showed oligoclonal expansion, particularly of CD8+ Temra cells, and this expansion drove the decline in diversity.

The protocol used for the library was the immunoSEQ multiplex PCR assay. Alongside multiparametric flow cytometry, deep sequencing of rearranged TCR beta loci was used to profile the T cell repertoires. TCRdb limited this immuneACCESS table to in-frame rearrangements with V and J called. A share of clones is missing; checked studies link under half to unresolved V genes, and the rest is unexplained. For this sample the table gives about 60,000 clones, of which roughly 80% were detected only once. The top ten clonotypes cover 2.1% of the sample. The germline V gene sets CDR1 to SQVTM and CDR2 to ANQGSEA. The junction shows trimming of 6 bases on V and 3 bases on J, and the gene matches do not reach 8 bases of it. Counted from cysteine to phenylalanine, this CDR3 has 13 amino acids. Only the CDR3 region is kept as DNA, spanning 39 bases read in frame from base 1.

The specimen comprised peripheral blood, sampled from a patient treated with proton-based radiotherapy. This receptor was obtained from a man aged 55 to 69 with pancreatic cancer. The chain was built from TRBV29-1 and TRBJ2-7; 7 of the junction bases match TRBD2. The CDR3 has the sequence CSVSGTNVYEQYF. Read as DNA, the sequence is TGCAGCGTATCGGGGACTAACGTCTACGAGCAGTACTTC.